The present TCR beta chain was sequenced within a study of cytomegalovirus exposure and HLA in healthy donors. 13 Jbeta primers and 60 Vbeta primers were used for the PCR. Data came from immunoSEQ multiplex PCR; TCRdb stores just in-frame clones and leaves some out. The table has 150,000 to 200,000 clones, 65% to 80% seen once. Germline values: CDR1 SGHNT, CDR2 YYREEE (reference sequence). The CDR3 sequence is 16 residues long. The ends were cut back, 4 bases at V and 3 bases at J, with 19 bases in the middle. The source material was PBMCs. This receptor was obtained from a woman aged 40 to 55 in good health and CMV-seronegative. V gene TRBV5-4 combines with J gene TRBJ1-1; weak D call: TRBD1 (6 bases). As DNA, the CDR3 is TGTGCCAGCAGCCCCGGGGGGTGGAGGGGGGACACTGAAGCTTTCTTT. It translates to CASSPGGWRGDTEAFF.